Listed below are T cell receptor beta chains from one sample, sequenced in a study of T cell responses to AZD1222 COVID-19 vaccine. Repertoires were generated with immunoSEQ multiplex PCR, while TCRdb's copy carries only in-frame clones and drops some. The data hold approximately 170,000 clones, with roughly 87% observed a single time. The starting material was peripheral blood, obtained 28 days after the second AZD1222 dose. Receptors were obtained from an adult who received the AZD1222 COVID-19 vaccine. Both conserved end residues are part of each CDR3. The D gene is left open where the match is weak. Some rows mark clone size as missing; the rest say once, few, many or name a class of expanded clone.

D gene	V gene	clone size	J gene	CDR3 DNA	CDR3 protein
-	TRBV5-1	-	TRBJ2-7	TGCGCCAGCAGCCCGGATGTAAGCTTGTACGAGCAGTACTTC	CASSPDVSLYEQYF
TRBD1	TRBV19	-	TRBJ1-1	TGTGCCAGTAGTCCCCGACAGGGGGGTTGGACTGAAGCTTTCTTT	CASSPRQGGWTEAFF
-	TRBV7-8	-	TRBJ2-1	TGTGCCAGCAGCTACCCCCCTGAGCAGTTCTTC	CASSYPPEQFF
-	TRBV3-1/TRBV3-2	-	TRBJ2-4	TGTGCCAGCAGCCAAGAAGCCTTAGCCAAAAACATTCAGTACTTC	CASSQEALAKNIQYF
-	TRBV25-1	-	TRBJ2-2	TGTGCCAGCAGTGGTATTCGGGGCAGCCTGGACACCGGGGAGCTGTTTTTT	CASSGIRGSLDTGELFF
-	TRBV6-5	-	TRBJ1-5	TGTGCTTCATCAGAGACAGGAAATCAGCCCCAGCATTTT	CASSETGNQPQHF
-	TRBV7-2	-	TRBJ2-3	TGTGCCAGCAGCTTAGGGGGGACCACAGATACGCAGTATTTT	CASSLGGTTDTQYF
-	TRBV3-1/TRBV3-2	-	TRBJ1-1	TGTGCCAGCAGCCAAGAGCGGGATGGTGACACTGAAGCTTTCTTT	CASSQERDGDTEAFF
TRBD1	TRBV7-6	-	TRBJ1-6	TGTGCCAGCAGCCACACAGGGGCGAAAGGTGATTCACCCCTCCACTTT	CASSHTGAKGDSPLHF
-	TRBV19	-	TRBJ1-1	TGTGCCAGTACCCCACAGAGCTTAAACACTGAAGCTTTCTTT	CASTPQSLNTEAFF
-	TRBV7-9	-	TRBJ1-2	TGTGCCAGCAGCCCGGTTAGGGAGCAAAACTATGGCTACACCTTC	CASSPVREQNYGYTF
TRBD1	TRBV18	-	TRBJ2-1	TGTGCCAGCCGACAGGGGGCCTACAATGAGCAGTTCTTC	CASRQGAYNEQFF
-	TRBV4-2	-	TRBJ1-2	TGTGCCAGCAGCCAAGTAGCGGTTCCCAGGGGCTATGGCTACACCTTC	CASSQVAVPRGYGYTF
TRBD1	TRBV4-1	-	TRBJ2-5	TGCGCCAGCAGCCAAGATCTTTACAGGGGTGGAGAGACCCAGTACTTC	CASSQDLYRGGETQYF
-	TRBV19	-	TRBJ2-7	TGTGCCAGTAGGGGGGGAACCTACGAGCAGTACTTC	CASRGGTYEQYF
-	TRBV30	once	TRBJ1-5	TGTGCCTGGAGTGTACTAGGGGGGCAAGGACAGCCCCAGCATTTT	CAWSVLGGQGQPQHF
-	TRBV6-1	-	TRBJ1-2	TGTGCCAGCAGTGAAGGGTTGGGCAGGGGCGGAGGCTACACCTTC	CASSEGLGRGGGYTF
-	TRBV18	-	TRBJ1-3	TGTGCCAGCTCCCCATGGTCGTTGAGCTCTGGAAACACCATATATTTT	CASSPWSLSSGNTIYF
-	TRBV6-4	few	TRBJ2-3	TGTGCCAGCAGTGAAGGGCCTACAGATACGCAGTATTTT	CASSEGPTDTQYF
-	TRBV19	-	TRBJ2-2	TGTGCCAGTAGTATCACGAGGGGCAGGATCGGGGAGCTGTTTTTT	CASSITRGRIGELFF
TRBD1	TRBV6-5	-	TRBJ1-2	TGTGCCATAGCTACAGGGGGCTTGAGCTATGGCTACACCTTC	CAIATGGLSYGYTF
-	TRBV12-3/TRBV12-4	-	TRBJ1-2	TGTGCCAGCAGTCCCGTGGGACACCTTCTTAACACCTTC	CASSPVGHLLNTF
-	TRBV4-2	-	TRBJ1-3	TGTGCCAGCAGCGTATCGCAGGCAGCCGAAGGAAACACCATATATTTT	CASSVSQAAEGNTIYF
-	TRBV3-1/TRBV3-2	-	TRBJ1-1	TGTGCCAGCAGCCAAGCCGCTGAAGCTTTCTTT	CASSQAAEAFF
-	TRBV29-1	-	TRBJ2-1	TGCAGCGTTGATAGCGATTACAATGAGCAGTTCTTC	CSVDSDYNEQFF
TRBD2	TRBV7-2	-	TRBJ2-7	TGTGCCAGCAGCTTGAGCGGGGGGTACGGCGAGCAGTACTTC	CASSLSGGYGEQYF
-	TRBV10-2	-	TRBJ2-3	TGCGCCAGCGGGGGCTATATCACAGATACGCAGTATTTT	CASGGYITDTQYF
-	TRBV14	-	TRBJ2-2	TGTGCCAGCAGCCAAGCGAATGGTTGGGACCCGAACACCGGGGAGCTGTTTTTT	CASSQANGWDPNTGELFF
TRBD1	TRBV7-9	-	TRBJ1-2	TGTGCCAGCAGCACAGGGGAGTGGGGCTACACCTTC	CASSTGEWGYTF
-	TRBV19	-	TRBJ2-7	TGTGCCAGGATAGGGCCTGGGTCCTACGAGCAGTACTTC	CARIGPGSYEQYF
-	TRBV29-1	-	TRBJ2-1	TGCAGCGTTAGGAGGACAGAGCTCAATGAGCAGTTCTTC	CSVRRTELNEQFF
TRBD2	TRBV18	-	TRBJ2-7	TGTGCCAGCTCACCCGGGCAGGGAGGGTCCTACGAGCAGTACTTC	CASSPGQGGSYEQYF
-	TRBV5-1	-	TRBJ1-1	TGCGCCAGCAGCCTACCCCGGGACACGAACACTGAAGCTTTCTTT	CASSLPRDTNTEAFF
-	TRBV15	-	TRBJ2-7	TGTGCCACCAGCAGTTATCCGATAAGGGGGACCGAGCAGTACTTC	CATSSYPIRGTEQYF
-	TRBV30	-	TRBJ2-5	TGTGCCTGGGGCCGCGGGGGACACGGAGAGACCCAGTACTTC	CAWGRGGHGETQYF
TRBD2	TRBV5-4	-	TRBJ2-1	TGTGCCAGCAGTCCAACTAGCGAGCAGCAGTTCTTC	CASSPTSEQQFF
-	TRBV19	-	TRBJ1-1	TGTGCCAGTAGGGGGTTAATCAACATGAACACTGAAGCTTTCTTT	CASRGLINMNTEAFF
-	TRBV18	-	TRBJ2-3	TGTGCCAGCTCGTCCGGGGCGGGCGGTACGCAGTATTTT	CASSSGAGGTQYF
-	TRBV19	-	TRBJ1-5	TGTGCCAGTAGTCGATGGAGCAATCAGCCCCAGCATTTT	CASSRWSNQPQHF
-	TRBV5-6	-	TRBJ1-5	TGTGCCAGCAGCTTGCGGGGGTACGGTAGGGGGAATAGCAATCAGCCCCAGCATTTT	CASSLRGYGRGNSNQPQHF
TRBD1	TRBV15	-	TRBJ2-7	TGTGCCACCAGCAGAACCGGGACAGGGAAGGGCGAGCAGTACTTC	CATSRTGTGKGEQYF
TRBD2	TRBV29-1	-	TRBJ2-2	TGCAGCGTCAAGGGGACTAGCGGGGCTAACACCGGGGAGCTGTTTTTT	CSVKGTSGANTGELFF
TRBD1	TRBV19	-	TRBJ1-6	TGTGCCAGTAGTATGGGCAGGGGGTTGACCTATAATTCACCCCTCCACTTT	CASSMGRGLTYNSPLHF
TRBD1	TRBV4-2	-	TRBJ2-7	TGTGCCAGCAGCCCCCGGTGGGGGACAGGAGAGTACGAGCAGTACTTC	CASSPRWGTGEYEQYF
TRBD2	TRBV6-5	-	TRBJ2-3	TGTGCCAGCAGGAGAGACGGGGGGGAAGATACGCAGTATTTT	CASRRDGGEDTQYF